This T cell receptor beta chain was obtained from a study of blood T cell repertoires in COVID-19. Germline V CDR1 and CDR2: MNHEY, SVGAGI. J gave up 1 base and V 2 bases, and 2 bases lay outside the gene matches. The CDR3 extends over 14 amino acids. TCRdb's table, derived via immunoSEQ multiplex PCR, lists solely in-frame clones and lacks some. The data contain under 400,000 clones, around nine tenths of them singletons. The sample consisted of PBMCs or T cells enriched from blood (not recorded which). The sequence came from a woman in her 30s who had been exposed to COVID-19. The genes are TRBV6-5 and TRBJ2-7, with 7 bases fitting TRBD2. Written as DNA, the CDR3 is TGTGCCAGCAGTTACGGCGGGGGTTCCTACGAGCAGTACTTC. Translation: CASSYGGGSYEQYF.